This passage covers 8 T cell receptor beta chains from one sample sequenced in a study of T cells in Graves' hyperthyroidism and ophthalmopathy. Template material for amplifying TCR beta CDR3 regions consisted of RNA transcripts. HTBI primers were used for first-round RT-PCR of the TCR CDR3. Each CDR3 protein gets one entry after TCRdb re-called the multiplex PCR reads with MiXCR. The table lists about 600,000 distinct CDR3 sequences, 16% of them singletons. The specimen was blood. The source is a woman in her thirties or forties with Graves' ophthalmopathy.

This clonotype was detected a few times. The V and J genes are TRBV2 and TRBJ2-7, with 10 bases fitting TRBD1. Germline CDR1 is SNHLY and CDR2 is FYNNEI. Trimming took 0 bases from V and 6 from J; bases not matched to a gene: 23. There are 21 residues in the CDR3. The CDR3 loop reads CASSEARWTGGLMQKQGEQYF. The CDR3, as DNA: TGTGCCAGCAGTGAAGCGCGTTGGACAGGGGGGCTCATGCAAAAACAGGGCGAGCAGTACTTC.

The table lists this clonotype with many counts. This sequence joins TRBV6-1 and TRBJ2-7, with 11 bases fitting TRBD1. The CDR3 length is 13 residues. V lost 7 bases and J lost 4; bases outside the gene matches: 3. CDR1 and CDR2 (germline): MNHNS, SASEGT. In DNA form, the CDR3 reads TGTGCCAGCATCTGGGACAGGGGGTACGAGCAGTACTTC. Translated: CASIWDRGYEQYF.

This clonotype was seen repeatedly, ten times or more. This chain connects TRBV11-2 to TRBJ2-5; weak D call: TRBD2 (5 bases). The germline gives CDR1 SGHAT, CDR2 FQNNGV. The V end lost 3 bases, the J end lost 7 bases, and 15 bases lay between the germline ends. The CDR3 consists of 14 residues. CDR3 in amino acids: CASSFGLALGTQYF. CDR3 DNA: TGTGCCAGCAGCTTTGGTTTAGCGTTGGGGACCCAGTACTTC.

The V call is TRBV4-1, the J call TRBJ1-4, with D perhaps matching TRBD1 (6 bases). With 2 bases removed from V and 10 bases from J, the gap between germline ends came to 17 bases. Germline CDR1 reads MGHRA; CDR2 reads YSYEKL. The CDR3 has 15 amino acids. The CDR3 region has the DNA TGCGCCAGCAGCCAACCGCTAAAGGGGGGGGGAAAACTGTTTTTT. Amino acids: CASSQPLKGGGKLFF.

The sample holds many counts of this clonotype. The rearrangement links TRBV2 to TRBJ2-3; 14 bases align to TRBD2. CDR1 SNHLY and CDR2 FYNNEI come from the germline V gene. The V and J ends lost 8 bases and 4 bases, in that order; junction bases with no gene match: 2. The CDR3 is 14 amino acids. CDR3 sequence (DNA): TGTGCCAGCGGACTAGCGGGAGGTTCAGATACGCAGTATTTT. Its translation is CASGLAGGSDTQYF.

The gene calls are TRBV5-1 and TRBJ2-3, with 11 positions matching TRBD2. Germline V gene lookup returns CDR1 SGHRS and CDR2 YFSETQ. The CDR3 covers 15 residues. The ends lost 7 bases at V and 2 bases at J; junction bases unmatched: 6. The chain's CDR3 is CASGTSGDLTDTQYF. CDR3 DNA: TGCGCCAGCGGGACTAGCGGAGACCTCACAGATACGCAGTATTTT. Complete variable domain (other parts from reference TRBV5-1 and TRBJ2-3): KAGVTQTPRYLIKTRGQQVTLSCSPISGHRSVSWYQQTPGQGLQFLFEYFSETQRNKGNFPGRFSGRQFSNSRSEMNVSTLELGDSALYLCASGTSGDLTDTQYFGPGTRLTVL.

As for this clonotype: A much larger clone is a single base away; this may be a read error. This rearrangement joins TRBV11-3 to TRBJ2-2; 10 bases align to TRBD2. Germline CDR1 and CDR2: SGHNT and YENEEA. This CDR3 is built from 18 residues. The CDR3 reads CASSLEPPGLASTGGLFF. CDR3 coding DNA: TGTGCCAGCAGCTTAGAACCACCGGGACTAGCGAGCACCGGGGGGCTGTTTTTT.

This clonotype came up many times. The CDR3 bases are TGTGCCAGCAGACACAGACCCTTGGGAGTCTACAATGAGCAGTTCTTC. It yields the protein CASRHRPLGVYNEQFF. This rearrangement joins TRBV6-1 to TRBJ2-1; the D gene is possibly TRBD2 (5 bases). CDR1 is MNHNS and CDR2 is SASEGT in the germline V gene. There are 16 residues in the CDR3. The V end was cut by 6 bases, the J end by 3 bases, with 18 bases between.